The source of this T cell receptor (beta chain) is a study of cytomegalovirus exposure and HLA in healthy donors. 60 Vbeta and 13 Jbeta primers were used in PCR. Libraries were prepared by immunoSEQ multiplex PCR; TCRdb keeps only in-frame clonotypes and omits some of them. The repertoire holds tens of thousands of clones, with about three quarters as singletons. Only a few counts were recorded for this clone. Sample: PBMCs. The clonotype originates from a male donor in good health and CMV-seropositive.

The CDR3 protein is CAISGQGKTDTQYF. Written as DNA, the CDR3 is TGTGCCATCAGTGGGCAGGGGAAGACAGATACGCAGTATTTT. The chain links TRBV10-3 to TRBJ2-3; a possible D gene is TRBD1 (6 bases). V was trimmed by 4 bases and J by 3 bases, leaving 11 bases between them. Germline values: CDR1 ENHRY, CDR2 SYGVKD. The CDR3 is 14 amino acids.